Detailed here is one T cell receptor beta chain. What it binds is unknown. TCRdb's copy holds only in-frame clones and misses some; the assay was immunoSEQ multiplex PCR. The sample carries about 19,000 clones, over 75% recorded once. The entry originates in a study of OX40 agonist ivuxolimab in advanced cancers. Turning to the study itself: Patients treated during dose escalation were battling hepatocellular carcinoma, melanoma, renal cell or head and neck cancer. Anti-PD-1, anti-PD-L1 or anti-CTLA-4 therapy given earlier was allowed, and 30% to 45% had some. General study findings and limits: It was not determined which antigens were specifically recognized by the peripheral T cells that had undergone clonal expansion.

Autoimmune disease history or systemic immunosuppression excluded patients. The sample consisted of CD4+ or CD8+ T cells sorted from blood, taken in a trial of the OX40 agonist ivuxolimab. The TCR comes from an adult with an advanced solid tumor such as melanoma, head and neck, liver or kidney cancer.

CDR3 nucleotides: TGTGCCAGCACCGCATACACTGAAGCTTTCTTT. Its translation is CASTAYTEAFF. The V gene is TRBV28, the J gene TRBJ1-1; D unresolved. The CDR3 length is 11 residues. Per germline, CDR1 MDHEN and CDR2 SYDVKM. Trimming shortened V by 7 bases and J by 3 bases, and 6 bases separated the two germline ends. Full variable domain (missing parts from reference TRBV28 and TRBJ1-1): DVKVTQSSRYLVKRTGEKVFLECVQDMDHENMFWYRQDPGLGLRLIYFSYDVKMKEKGDIPEGYSVSREKKERFSLILESASTNQTSMYLCASTAYTEAFFGQGTRLTVV.